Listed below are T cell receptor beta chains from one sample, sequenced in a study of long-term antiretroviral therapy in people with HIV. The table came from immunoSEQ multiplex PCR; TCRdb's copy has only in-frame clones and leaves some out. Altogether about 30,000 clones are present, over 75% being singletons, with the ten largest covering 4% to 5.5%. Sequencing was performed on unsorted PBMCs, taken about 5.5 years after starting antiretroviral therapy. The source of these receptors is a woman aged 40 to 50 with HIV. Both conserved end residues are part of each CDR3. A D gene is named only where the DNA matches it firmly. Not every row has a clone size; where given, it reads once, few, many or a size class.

CDR3aa: CAWNSQGLSYGYTF
CDR3nt: TGTGCCTGGAATAGTCAGGGCCTGAGCTATGGCTACACCTTC
j_gene: TRBJ1-2
abundance: once
v_gene: TRBV30
d_gene: -

CDR3aa: CASSESTGRTGELFF
CDR3nt: TGTGCCAGCAGTGAATCGACTGGGCGGACCGGGGAGCTGTTTTTT
j_gene: TRBJ2-2
abundance: -
v_gene: TRBV2
d_gene: -

CDR3aa: CASSLSWGTEAFF
CDR3nt: TGTGCCAGCAGCTTGTCCTGGGGGACTGAAGCTTTCTTT
j_gene: TRBJ1-1
abundance: -
v_gene: TRBV5-6
d_gene: -

CDR3aa: CASSVVAGGIGTGELFF
CDR3nt: TGTGCCAGCAGCGTAGTAGCGGGGGGCATAGGCACCGGGGAGCTGTTTTTT
j_gene: TRBJ2-2
abundance: once
v_gene: TRBV9
d_gene: TRBD2

CDR3aa: CASSFPRRVSSYNEQFF
CDR3nt: TGTGCCAGCAGCTTCCCCCGGCGGGTAAGCTCCTACAATGAGCAGTTCTTC
j_gene: TRBJ2-1
abundance: -
v_gene: TRBV7-2
d_gene: -

CDR3aa: CASSLQGVGNQPQHF
CDR3nt: TGTGCCAGCAGTTTACAGGGGGTAGGTAATCAGCCCCAGCATTTT
j_gene: TRBJ1-5
abundance: -
v_gene: TRBV27
d_gene: TRBD1

CDR3aa: CASSSGTEFGYTF
CDR3nt: TGTGCCAGCAGCTCAGGGACAGAATTTGGCTACACCTTC
j_gene: TRBJ1-2
abundance: -
v_gene: TRBV7-8
d_gene: TRBD1

CDR3aa: CASSPRTPRVGGYTF
CDR3nt: TGTGCCAGCAGTCCTCGAACGCCCCGCGTTGGGGGCTACACCTTC
j_gene: TRBJ1-2
abundance: -
v_gene: TRBV6-5
d_gene: -

CDR3aa: CATPGQLNSGNTIYF
CDR3nt: TGTGCCACCCCAGGGCAGCTTAACTCTGGAAACACCATATATTTT
j_gene: TRBJ1-3
abundance: -
v_gene: TRBV15
d_gene: -

CDR3aa: CSVGTGGPTTKNIQYF
CDR3nt: TGCAGCGTAGGGACAGGGGGCCCCACGACCAAAAACATTCAGTACTTC
j_gene: TRBJ2-4
abundance: -
v_gene: TRBV29-1
d_gene: TRBD1

CDR3aa: CASSDGGAANTEAFF
CDR3nt: TGTGCCAGCAGTGACGGGGGGGCAGCGAATACTGAAGCTTTCTTT
j_gene: TRBJ1-1
abundance: -
v_gene: TRBV25-1
d_gene: -

CDR3aa: CASSEHGDYGYTF
CDR3nt: TGTGCCAGCAGTGAACACGGGGACTATGGCTACACCTTC
j_gene: TRBJ1-2
abundance: -
v_gene: TRBV6-1
d_gene: -

CDR3aa: CASSLMGLAGELFF
CDR3nt: TGTGCCAGCAGTTTAATGGGGTTAGCCGGGGAGCTGTTTTTT
j_gene: TRBJ2-2
abundance: few
v_gene: TRBV27
d_gene: -

CDR3aa: CASSYTGSGYEQYF
CDR3nt: TGCGCCAGCAGCTACACAGGATCTGGTTACGAGCAGTACTTC
j_gene: TRBJ2-7
abundance: -
v_gene: TRBV5-1
d_gene: -

CDR3aa: CASTGQTQNTEAFF
CDR3nt: TGTGCCAGTACCGGACAAACCCAGAACACTGAAGCTTTCTTT
j_gene: TRBJ1-1
abundance: -
v_gene: TRBV19
d_gene: -

CDR3aa: CASSPDRGFNQPQHF
CDR3nt: TGTGCCAGCAGCCCGGACAGGGGGTTCAATCAGCCCCAGCATTTT
j_gene: TRBJ1-5
abundance: -
v_gene: TRBV5-4
d_gene: TRBD1

CDR3aa: CASSLLAGTSYNEQFF
CDR3nt: TGTGCCAGCAGTTTACTGGCGGGAACCTCCTACAATGAGCAGTTCTTC
j_gene: TRBJ2-1
abundance: -
v_gene: TRBV27
d_gene: -

CDR3aa: CAWSPQGVYGYTF
CDR3nt: TGTGCCTGGAGTCCGCAGGGCGTCTATGGCTACACCTTC
j_gene: TRBJ1-2
abundance: -
v_gene: TRBV30
d_gene: -

CDR3aa: CASSRGREAPDTQYF
CDR3nt: TGCGCCAGCTCGCGGGGACGGGAGGCCCCAGATACGCAGTATTTT
j_gene: TRBJ2-3
abundance: -
v_gene: TRBV4-1
d_gene: TRBD2

CDR3aa: CASSAGGAGPYEQYF
CDR3nt: TGCGCCAGCAGCGCGGGCGGGGCAGGGCCCTACGAGCAGTACTTC
j_gene: TRBJ2-7
abundance: -
v_gene: TRBV5-1
d_gene: -

CDR3aa: CASSGGLAGSGETQYF
CDR3nt: TGTGCCAGCAGCGGGGGACTAGCGGGGAGTGGGGAGACCCAGTACTTC
j_gene: TRBJ2-5
abundance: once
v_gene: TRBV5-4
d_gene: TRBD2

CDR3aa: CASSLYLQGGDTQYF
CDR3nt: TGTGCCAGCAGCTTATATCTACAGGGTGGGGATACGCAGTATTTT
j_gene: TRBJ2-3
abundance: -
v_gene: TRBV7-2
d_gene: -

CDR3aa: CASNRGGVEAFF
CDR3nt: TGTGCCAGCAACCGGGGGGGCGTTGAAGCTTTCTTT
j_gene: TRBJ1-1
abundance: -
v_gene: TRBV11-2
d_gene: -

CDR3aa: CASSEADFLQPQHF
CDR3nt: TGTGCCAGCAGTGAAGCCGACTTTCTTCAGCCCCAGCATTTT
j_gene: TRBJ1-5
abundance: -
v_gene: TRBV25-1
d_gene: -

CDR3aa: CASSFQGLGGEKLFF
CDR3nt: TGCGCCAGCAGCTTCCAGGGTCTAGGTGGTGAAAAACTGTTTTTT
j_gene: TRBJ1-4
abundance: -
v_gene: TRBV5-1
d_gene: -

CDR3aa: CASSFDYSNQPQHF
CDR3nt: TGTGCCAGCAGCTTCGACTATAGCAATCAGCCCCAGCATTTT
j_gene: TRBJ1-5
abundance: -
v_gene: TRBV7-9
d_gene: -

CDR3aa: CASSLSLAGNEQFF
CDR3nt: TGTGCCAGTAGCTTATCACTAGCGGGAAATGAGCAGTTCTTC
j_gene: TRBJ2-1
abundance: -
v_gene: TRBV19
d_gene: TRBD2

CDR3aa: CASSVDQAGIGDTQYF
CDR3nt: TGTGCCAGCAGCGTAGATCAGGCGGGAATAGGAGATACGCAGTATTTT
j_gene: TRBJ2-3
abundance: -
v_gene: TRBV9
d_gene: -

CDR3aa: CASSIIGTPKGGELFF
CDR3nt: TGTGCCAGTAGTATAATTGGGACACCCAAAGGGGGGGAGCTGTTTTTT
j_gene: TRBJ2-2
abundance: -
v_gene: TRBV19
d_gene: -

CDR3aa: CASSWTSGMTDTQYF
CDR3nt: TGTGCCAGCAGCTGGACTAGCGGGATGACAGATACGCAGTATTTT
j_gene: TRBJ2-3
abundance: -
v_gene: TRBV7-6
d_gene: TRBD2

CDR3aa: CASRWTPASYEQYF
CDR3nt: TGTGCCAGCAGGTGGACTCCGGCCTCTTACGAGCAGTACTTC
j_gene: TRBJ2-7
abundance: -
v_gene: TRBV2
d_gene: -

CDR3aa: CAWKPGLQGSYEQYF
CDR3nt: TGTGCCTGGAAACCGGGCCTCCAGGGGTCCTACGAGCAGTACTTC
j_gene: TRBJ2-7
abundance: -
v_gene: TRBV30
d_gene: -

CDR3aa: CASSMGENYGYTF
CDR3nt: TGCGCCAGCAGCATGGGGGAAAACTATGGCTACACCTTC
j_gene: TRBJ1-2
abundance: -
v_gene: TRBV5-1
d_gene: -

CDR3aa: CASSRDSKNTEAFF
CDR3nt: TGCGCCAGCAGTCGGGACAGCAAGAACACTGAAGCTTTCTTT
j_gene: TRBJ1-1
abundance: -
v_gene: TRBV5-1
d_gene: TRBD1

CDR3aa: CASSLKGVDEQFF
CDR3nt: TGTGCCAGCAGCCTAAAGGGCGTCGATGAGCAGTTCTTC
j_gene: TRBJ2-1
abundance: -
v_gene: TRBV5-4
d_gene: -

CDR3aa: CAGTASSGNTIYF
CDR3nt: TGTGCCGGGACAGCGAGCTCTGGAAACACCATATATTTT
j_gene: TRBJ1-3
abundance: -
v_gene: TRBV6-6
d_gene: TRBD1

CDR3aa: CASSAIPGQEKLFF
CDR3nt: TGTGCCAGCAGCGCGATACCGGGACAGGAAAAACTGTTTTTT
j_gene: TRBJ1-4
abundance: -
v_gene: TRBV5-6
d_gene: TRBD1

CDR3aa: CASSERALNTGELFF
CDR3nt: TGTGCCAGCAGTGAGAGGGCACTTAACACCGGGGAGCTGTTTTTT
j_gene: TRBJ2-2
abundance: -
v_gene: TRBV2
d_gene: -

CDR3aa: CASGQTLLGVNTEAFF
CDR3nt: TGCGCCAGCGGACAAACCCTACTAGGGGTGAACACTGAAGCTTTCTTT
j_gene: TRBJ1-1
abundance: once
v_gene: TRBV5-1
d_gene: -

CDR3aa: CASSSRQAPNTEAFF
CDR3nt: TGTGCCAGCAGCTCCCGACAGGCGCCGAACACTGAAGCTTTCTTT
j_gene: TRBJ1-1
abundance: -
v_gene: TRBV7-9
d_gene: -

CDR3aa: CASSVVAEALEAFF
CDR3nt: TGTGCCAGCAGCGTAGTCGCCGAGGCCCTCGAAGCTTTCTTT
j_gene: TRBJ1-1
abundance: -
v_gene: TRBV9
d_gene: -

CDR3aa: CASSPLGGAGAPNGYTF
CDR3nt: TGTGCCAGCTCACCACTGGGGGGAGCAGGGGCCCCAAATGGCTACACCTTC
j_gene: TRBJ1-2
abundance: -
v_gene: TRBV18
d_gene: -

CDR3aa: CASSYGRQETQYF
CDR3nt: TGTGCCAGCAGTTACGGCAGACAAGAGACCCAGTACTTC
j_gene: TRBJ2-5
abundance: -
v_gene: TRBV6-6
d_gene: -

CDR3aa: CASSKTGSTEKLFF
CDR3nt: TGTGCCAGCAGCAAAACAGGGTCTACTGAAAAACTGTTTTTT
j_gene: TRBJ1-4
abundance: -
v_gene: TRBV11-3
d_gene: -

CDR3aa: CATSGGGSNEKLFF
CDR3nt: TGTGCCACCAGCGGGGGGGGCTCTAATGAAAAACTGTTTTTT
j_gene: TRBJ1-4
abundance: -
v_gene: TRBV15
d_gene: -

CDR3aa: CASSRTGVAGANVLTF
CDR3nt: TGTGCCAGCAGCCGCACAGGGGTTGCTGGGGCCAACGTCCTGACTTTC
j_gene: TRBJ2-6
abundance: -
v_gene: TRBV5-5
d_gene: TRBD1

CDR3aa: CAISEGLVAGGADTQYF
CDR3nt: TGTGCCATCAGTGAAGGTTTGGTAGCGGGAGGGGCAGATACGCAGTATTTT
j_gene: TRBJ2-3
abundance: -
v_gene: TRBV10-3
d_gene: TRBD2

CDR3aa: CASSVVAGGHLTDTQYF
CDR3nt: TGTGCCAGCAGCGTAGTGGCGGGGGGCCACCTCACAGATACGCAGTATTTT
j_gene: TRBJ2-3
abundance: -
v_gene: TRBV9
d_gene: TRBD2